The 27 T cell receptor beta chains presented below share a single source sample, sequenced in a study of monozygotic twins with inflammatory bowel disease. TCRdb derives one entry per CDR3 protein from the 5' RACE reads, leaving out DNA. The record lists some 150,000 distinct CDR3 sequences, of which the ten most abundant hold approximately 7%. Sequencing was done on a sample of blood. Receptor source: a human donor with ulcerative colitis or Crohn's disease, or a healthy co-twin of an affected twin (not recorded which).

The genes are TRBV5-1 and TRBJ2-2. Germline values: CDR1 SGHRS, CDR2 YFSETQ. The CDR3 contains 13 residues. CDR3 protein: CASSPLAEGELFF.

CDR3 region: CASSLELGGEQYF. This sequence joins TRBV11-2 and TRBJ2-7. The CDR3 runs 13 residues. Germline CDR1 reads SGHAT; CDR2 reads FQNNGV.

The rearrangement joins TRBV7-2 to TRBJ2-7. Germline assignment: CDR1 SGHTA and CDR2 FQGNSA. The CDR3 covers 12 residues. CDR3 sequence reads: CASSLDVYEQYF.

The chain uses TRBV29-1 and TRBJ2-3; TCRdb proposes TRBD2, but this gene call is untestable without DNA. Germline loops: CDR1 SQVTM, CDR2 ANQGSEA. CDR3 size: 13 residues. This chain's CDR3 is CSARTSGTDTQYF.

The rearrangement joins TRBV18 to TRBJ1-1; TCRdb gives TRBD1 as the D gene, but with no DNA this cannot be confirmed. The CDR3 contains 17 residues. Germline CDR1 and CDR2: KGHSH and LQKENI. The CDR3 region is CASSPNTAAGGNTEAFF.

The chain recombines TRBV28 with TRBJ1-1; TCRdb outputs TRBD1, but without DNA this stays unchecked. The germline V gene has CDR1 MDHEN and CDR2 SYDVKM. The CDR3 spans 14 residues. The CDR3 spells CASSGQGINTEAFF.

The CDR3 protein is CAWSVNGQGSGYTF. The chain recombines TRBV30 with TRBJ1-2; the TCRdb D gene call, TRBD1, has no DNA to confirm it. The CDR3 has 14 residues. In germline, CDR1 is GTSNPN, CDR2 SVGIG (reference sequence). Supplemented by reference TRBV30 and TRBJ1-2, the full variable domain reads SQTIHQWPATLVQPVGSPLSLECTVEGTSNPNLYWYRQAAGRGLQLLFYSVGIGQISSEVPQNLSASRPQDRQFILSSKKLLLSDSGFYLCAWSVNGQGSGYTFGSGTRLTVV.

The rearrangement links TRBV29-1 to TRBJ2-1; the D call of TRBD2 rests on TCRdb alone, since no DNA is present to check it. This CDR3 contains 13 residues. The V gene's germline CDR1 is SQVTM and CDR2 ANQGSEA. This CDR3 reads CSVLPGLNNEQFF.

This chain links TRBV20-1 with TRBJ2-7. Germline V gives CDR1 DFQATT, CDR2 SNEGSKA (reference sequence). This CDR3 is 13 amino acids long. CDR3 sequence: CSAADGGLLEQYF.

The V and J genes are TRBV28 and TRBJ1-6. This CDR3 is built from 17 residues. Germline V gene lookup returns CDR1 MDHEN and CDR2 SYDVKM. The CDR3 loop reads CASSDRPPGLFNSPLHF.

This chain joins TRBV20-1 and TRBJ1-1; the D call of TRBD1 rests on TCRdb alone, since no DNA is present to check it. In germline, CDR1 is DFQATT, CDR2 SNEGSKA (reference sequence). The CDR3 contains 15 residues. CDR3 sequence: CSARIMGQGFSEAFF.

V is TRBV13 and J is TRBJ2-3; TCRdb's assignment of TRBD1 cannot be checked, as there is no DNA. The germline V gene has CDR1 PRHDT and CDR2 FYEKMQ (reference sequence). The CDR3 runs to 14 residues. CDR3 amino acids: CASSFPGFTDTQYF.

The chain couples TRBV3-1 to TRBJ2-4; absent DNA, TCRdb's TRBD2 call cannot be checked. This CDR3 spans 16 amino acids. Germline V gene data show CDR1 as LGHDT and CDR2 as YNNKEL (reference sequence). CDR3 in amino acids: CASSRRGTSGVNIQYF. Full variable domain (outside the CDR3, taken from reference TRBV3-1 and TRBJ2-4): DTAVSQTPKYLVTQMGNDKSIKCEQNLGHDTMYWYKQDSKKFLKIMFSYNNKELIINETVPNRFSPKSPDKAHLNLHINSLELGDSAVYFCASSRRGTSGVNIQYFGAGTRLSVL.

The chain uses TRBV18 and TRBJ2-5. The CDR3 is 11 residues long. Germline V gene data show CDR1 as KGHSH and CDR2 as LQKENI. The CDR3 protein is CASSSTGSQYF.

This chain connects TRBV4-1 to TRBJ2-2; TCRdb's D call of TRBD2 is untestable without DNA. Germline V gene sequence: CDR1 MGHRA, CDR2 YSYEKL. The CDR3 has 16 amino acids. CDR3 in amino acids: CASSQAVLGGTGELFF.

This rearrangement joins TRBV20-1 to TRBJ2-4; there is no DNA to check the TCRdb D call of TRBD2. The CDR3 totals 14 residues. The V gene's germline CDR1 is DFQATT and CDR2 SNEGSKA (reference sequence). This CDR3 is CSASPSGEKNIQYF.

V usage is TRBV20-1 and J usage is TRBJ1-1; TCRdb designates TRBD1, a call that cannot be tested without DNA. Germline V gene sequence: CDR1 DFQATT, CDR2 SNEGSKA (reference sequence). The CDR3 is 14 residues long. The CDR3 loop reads CSASPLRKNTEAFF.

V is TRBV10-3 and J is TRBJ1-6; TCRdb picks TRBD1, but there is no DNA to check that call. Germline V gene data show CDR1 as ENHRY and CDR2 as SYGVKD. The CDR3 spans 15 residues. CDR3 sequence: CAISGTGAANSPLHF.

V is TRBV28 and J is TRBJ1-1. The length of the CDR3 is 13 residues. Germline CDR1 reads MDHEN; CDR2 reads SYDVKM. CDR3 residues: CASTPFRNTEAFF. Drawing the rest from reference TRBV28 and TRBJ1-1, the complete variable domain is DVKVTQSSRYLVKRTGEKVFLECVQDMDHENMFWYRQDPGLGLRLIYFSYDVKMKEKGDIPEGYSVSREKKERFSLILESASTNQTSMYLCASTPFRNTEAFFGQGTRLTVV.

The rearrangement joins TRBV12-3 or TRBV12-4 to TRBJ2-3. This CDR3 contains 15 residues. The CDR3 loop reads CASSRVVEYTDTQYF.

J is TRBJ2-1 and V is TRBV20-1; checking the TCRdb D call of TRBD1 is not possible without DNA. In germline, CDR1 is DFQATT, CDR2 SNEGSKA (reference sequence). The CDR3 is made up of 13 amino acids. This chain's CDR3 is CSASGQGTSEQFF.

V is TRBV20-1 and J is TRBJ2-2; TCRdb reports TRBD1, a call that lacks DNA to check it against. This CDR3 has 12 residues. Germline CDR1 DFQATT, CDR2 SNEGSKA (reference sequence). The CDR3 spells CSARGGLGELFF.

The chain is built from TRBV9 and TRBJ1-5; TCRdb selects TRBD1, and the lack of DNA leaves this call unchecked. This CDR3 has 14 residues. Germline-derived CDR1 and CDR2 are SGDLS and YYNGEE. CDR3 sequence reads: CASSVGHSNQPQHF.

This CDR3 reads CASSFLGQAVTEAFF. V gene TRBV5-1 combines with J gene TRBJ1-1; TCRdb's D call, TRBD1, is unchecked because there is no DNA. The CDR3 consists of 15 residues. Germline V lookup: CDR1 SGHRS, CDR2 YFSETQ.

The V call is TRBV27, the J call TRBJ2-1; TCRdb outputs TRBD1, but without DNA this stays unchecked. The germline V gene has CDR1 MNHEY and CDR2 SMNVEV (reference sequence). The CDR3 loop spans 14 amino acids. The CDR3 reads CASSLNRGQGEQFF.

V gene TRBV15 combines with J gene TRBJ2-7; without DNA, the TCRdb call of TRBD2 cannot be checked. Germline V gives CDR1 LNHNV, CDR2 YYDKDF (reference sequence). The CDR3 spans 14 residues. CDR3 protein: CATSGAATYYEQYF.

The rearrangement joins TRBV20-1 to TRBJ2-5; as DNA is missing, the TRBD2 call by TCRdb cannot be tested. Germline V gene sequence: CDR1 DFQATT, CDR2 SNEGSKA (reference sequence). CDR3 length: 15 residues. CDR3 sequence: CSAHRTSGSRETQYF.